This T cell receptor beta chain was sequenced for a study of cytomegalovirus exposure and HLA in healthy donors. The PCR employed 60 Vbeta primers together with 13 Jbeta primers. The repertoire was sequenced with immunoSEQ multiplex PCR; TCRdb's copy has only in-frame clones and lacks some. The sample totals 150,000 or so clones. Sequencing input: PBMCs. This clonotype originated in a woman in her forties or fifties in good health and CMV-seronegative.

The CDR3 region is CASSLGGIIYEQYF. DNA for the CDR3: TGTGCCAGCAGCTTGGGCGGAATAATCTACGAGCAGTACTTC. The chain joins TRBV5-6 to TRBJ2-7; D unresolved. The CDR3 covers 14 residues. The germline V and J ends were trimmed by 0 bases and 3 bases, with 10 bases remaining between them. Looked up from germline, CDR1 is SGHDT and CDR2 is YYEEEE.